This T cell receptor beta chain was observed in a study of Ad26.COV2.S vaccination and SARS-CoV-2 variants. Data came from immunoSEQ multiplex PCR; TCRdb stores just in-frame clones and leaves some out. This sample has 350,000 to 500,000 clones, with about nine tenths found just once. Documented treatment: some 20 received Ad26.COV2.S at low or high dose, single or two shots; 5 received placebo; per-sample allocation not given. The samples were gathered on day 63 after the first injection of vaccine or placebo. This receptor was identified in a person between 18 and 60 years old who received the Ad26.COV2.S COVID-19 vaccine or a placebo. The sequences come from peripheral blood, collected in a trial of Ad26.COV2.S vaccine versus placebo.

In DNA form, the CDR3 reads TGTGCCAGCTCACGGCCATCCGGGGAGCTGTTTTTT. Its translation: CASSRPSGELFF. The rearrangement joins TRBV18 to TRBJ2-2; D unresolved. Germline values: CDR1 KGHSH, CDR2 LQKENI. Trimming took off 4 bases at V and 6 bases at J, with 6 bases between the two ends. The CDR3 consists of 12 residues.